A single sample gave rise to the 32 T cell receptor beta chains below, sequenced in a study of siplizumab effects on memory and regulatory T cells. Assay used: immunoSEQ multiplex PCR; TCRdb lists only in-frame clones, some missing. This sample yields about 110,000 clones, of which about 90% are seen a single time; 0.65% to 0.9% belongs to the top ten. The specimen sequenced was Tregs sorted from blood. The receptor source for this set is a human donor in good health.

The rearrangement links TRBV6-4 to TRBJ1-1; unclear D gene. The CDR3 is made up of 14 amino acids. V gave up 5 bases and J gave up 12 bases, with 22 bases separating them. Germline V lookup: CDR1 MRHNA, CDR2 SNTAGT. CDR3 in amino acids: CASSRFGPAEVTFF. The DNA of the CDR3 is TGTGCCAGCAGTAGATTCGGGCCGGCTGAAGTCACTTTCTTT.

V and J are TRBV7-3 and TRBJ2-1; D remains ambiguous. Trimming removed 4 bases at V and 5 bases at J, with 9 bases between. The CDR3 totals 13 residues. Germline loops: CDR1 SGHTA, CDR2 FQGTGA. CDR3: CASSSASNNEQFF. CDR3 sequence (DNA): TGTGCCAGCAGCTCAGCCTCTAACAATGAGCAGTTCTTC.

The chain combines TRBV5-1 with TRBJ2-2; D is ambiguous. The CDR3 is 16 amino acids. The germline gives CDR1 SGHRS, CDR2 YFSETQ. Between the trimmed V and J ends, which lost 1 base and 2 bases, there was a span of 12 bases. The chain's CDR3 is CASSLLGQTNTGELFF. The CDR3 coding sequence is TGCGCCAGCAGCTTGCTCGGGCAGACCAACACCGGGGAGCTGTTTTTT.

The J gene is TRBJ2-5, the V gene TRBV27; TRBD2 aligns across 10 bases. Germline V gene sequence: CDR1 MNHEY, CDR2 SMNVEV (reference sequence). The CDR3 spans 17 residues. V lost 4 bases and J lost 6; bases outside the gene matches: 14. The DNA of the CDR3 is TGTGCCAGCAGTTCCCCTCAAGCGGGAGGGCCAGGAAAGACCCAGTACTTC. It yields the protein CASSSPQAGGPGKTQYF.

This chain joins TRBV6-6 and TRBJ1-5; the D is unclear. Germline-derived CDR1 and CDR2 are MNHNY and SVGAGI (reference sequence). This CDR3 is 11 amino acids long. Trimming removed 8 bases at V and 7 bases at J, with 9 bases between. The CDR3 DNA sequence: TGTGCCAGCGGAACGCGACAGCCCCAGCATTTT. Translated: CASGTRQPQHF.

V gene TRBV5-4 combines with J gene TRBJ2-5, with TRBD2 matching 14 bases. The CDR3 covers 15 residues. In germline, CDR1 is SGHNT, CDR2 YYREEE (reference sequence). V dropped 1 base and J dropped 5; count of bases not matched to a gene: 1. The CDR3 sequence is CASSLRLAGGETQYF. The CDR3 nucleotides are TGTGCCAGCAGCTTGAGACTAGCGGGGGGGGAGACCCAGTACTTC.

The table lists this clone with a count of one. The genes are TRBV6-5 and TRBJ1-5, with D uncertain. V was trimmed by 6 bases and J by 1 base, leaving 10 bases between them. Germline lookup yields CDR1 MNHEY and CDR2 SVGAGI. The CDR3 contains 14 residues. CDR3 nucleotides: TGTGCCAGCAGGAGCGGAGGGAGCAATCAGCCCCAGCATTTT. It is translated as CASRSGGSNQPQHF.

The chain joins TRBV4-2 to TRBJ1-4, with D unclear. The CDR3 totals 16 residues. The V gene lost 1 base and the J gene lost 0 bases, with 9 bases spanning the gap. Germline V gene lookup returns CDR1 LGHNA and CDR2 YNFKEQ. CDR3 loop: CASSQAPAATNEKLFF. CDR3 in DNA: TGTGCCAGCAGCCAAGCTCCCGCTGCAACTAATGAAAAACTGTTTTTT.

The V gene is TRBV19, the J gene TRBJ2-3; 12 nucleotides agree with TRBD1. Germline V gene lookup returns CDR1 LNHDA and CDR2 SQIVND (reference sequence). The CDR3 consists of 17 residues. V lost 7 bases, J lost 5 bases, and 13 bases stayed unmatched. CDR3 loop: CASTRNPGQGARDTQYF. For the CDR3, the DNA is TGTGCCAGTACGCGTAACCCGGGACAGGGGGCCAGAGATACGCAGTATTTT.

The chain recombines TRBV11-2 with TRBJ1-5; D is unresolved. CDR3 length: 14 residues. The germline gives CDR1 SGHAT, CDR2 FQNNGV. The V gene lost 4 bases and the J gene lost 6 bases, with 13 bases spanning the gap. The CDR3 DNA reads TGTGCCAGCAGCTCCCGGATCGTGGGTCAGCCCCAGCATTTT. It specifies CASSSRIVGQPQHF.

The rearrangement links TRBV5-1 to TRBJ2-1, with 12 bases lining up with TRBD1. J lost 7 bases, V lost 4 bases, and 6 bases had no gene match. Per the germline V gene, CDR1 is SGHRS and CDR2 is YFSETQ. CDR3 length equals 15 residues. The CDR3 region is CASSGGQGAQNEQFF. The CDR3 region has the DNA TGCGCCAGCAGCGGGGGACAGGGGGCGCAGAATGAGCAGTTCTTC.

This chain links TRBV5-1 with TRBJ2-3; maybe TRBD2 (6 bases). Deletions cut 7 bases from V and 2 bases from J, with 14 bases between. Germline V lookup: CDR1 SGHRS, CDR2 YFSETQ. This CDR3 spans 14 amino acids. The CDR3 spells CASGSGTSTDTQYF. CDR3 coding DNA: TGCGCCAGCGGCAGTGGGACTTCCACAGATACGCAGTATTTT.

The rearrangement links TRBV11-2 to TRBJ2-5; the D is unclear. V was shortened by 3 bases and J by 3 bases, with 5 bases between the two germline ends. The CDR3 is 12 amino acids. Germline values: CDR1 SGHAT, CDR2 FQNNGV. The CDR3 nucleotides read TGTGCCAGCAGCTTTCTGGAAGAGACCCAGTACTTC. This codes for CASSFLEETQYF. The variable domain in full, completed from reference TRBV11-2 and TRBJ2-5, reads EAGVAQSPRYKIIEKRQSVAFWCNPISGHATLYWYQQILGQGPKLLIQFQNNGVVDDSQLPKDRFSAERLKGVDSTLKIQPAKLEDSAVYLCASSFLEETQYFGPGTRLLVL.

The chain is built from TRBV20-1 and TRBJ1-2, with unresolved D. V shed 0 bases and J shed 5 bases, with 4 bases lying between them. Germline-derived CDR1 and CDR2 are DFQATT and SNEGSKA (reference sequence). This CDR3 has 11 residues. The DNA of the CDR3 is TGCAGTGCTAGAGAGGGGTATGGCTACACCTTC. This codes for CSAREGYGYTF.

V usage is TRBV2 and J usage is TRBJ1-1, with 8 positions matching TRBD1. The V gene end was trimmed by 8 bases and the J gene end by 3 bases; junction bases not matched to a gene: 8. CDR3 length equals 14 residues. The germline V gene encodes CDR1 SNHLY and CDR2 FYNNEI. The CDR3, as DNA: TGTGCCAGCGTACAGGGGGAGTGGGACACTGAAGCTTTCTTT. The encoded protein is CASVQGEWDTEAFF.

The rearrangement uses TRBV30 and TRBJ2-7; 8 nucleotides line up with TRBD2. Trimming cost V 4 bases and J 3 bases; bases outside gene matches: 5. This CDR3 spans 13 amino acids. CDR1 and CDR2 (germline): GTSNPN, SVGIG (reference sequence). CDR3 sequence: CAWNSGRNYEQYF. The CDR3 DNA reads TGTGCCTGGAACAGCGGGAGAAACTACGAGCAGTACTTC.

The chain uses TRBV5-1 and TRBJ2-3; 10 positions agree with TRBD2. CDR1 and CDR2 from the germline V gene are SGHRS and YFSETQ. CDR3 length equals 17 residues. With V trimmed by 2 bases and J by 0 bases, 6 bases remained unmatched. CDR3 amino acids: CASSLVAGGLSTDTQYF. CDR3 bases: TGCGCCAGCAGCTTAGTAGCGGGAGGACTTAGCACAGATACGCAGTATTTT.

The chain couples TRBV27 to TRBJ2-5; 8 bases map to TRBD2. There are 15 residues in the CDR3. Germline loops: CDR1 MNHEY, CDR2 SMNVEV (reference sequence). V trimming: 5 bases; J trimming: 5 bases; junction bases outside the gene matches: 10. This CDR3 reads CASSTFTSGYETQYF. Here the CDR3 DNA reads TGTGCCAGCAGTACATTTACTAGCGGATACGAGACCCAGTACTTC.

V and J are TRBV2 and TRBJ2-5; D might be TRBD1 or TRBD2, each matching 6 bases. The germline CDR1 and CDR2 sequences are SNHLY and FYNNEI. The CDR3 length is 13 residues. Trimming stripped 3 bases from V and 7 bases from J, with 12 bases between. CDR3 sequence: CASSEIEGGTQYF. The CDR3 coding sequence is TGTGCCAGCAGTGAGATTGAGGGGGGGACCCAGTACTTC.

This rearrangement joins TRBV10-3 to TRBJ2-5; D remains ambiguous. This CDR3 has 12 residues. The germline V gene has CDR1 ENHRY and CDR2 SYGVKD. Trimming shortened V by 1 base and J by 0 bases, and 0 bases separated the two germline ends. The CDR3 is CAISEYQETQYF. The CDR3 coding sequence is TGTGCCATCAGTGAGTACCAAGAGACCCAGTACTTC.

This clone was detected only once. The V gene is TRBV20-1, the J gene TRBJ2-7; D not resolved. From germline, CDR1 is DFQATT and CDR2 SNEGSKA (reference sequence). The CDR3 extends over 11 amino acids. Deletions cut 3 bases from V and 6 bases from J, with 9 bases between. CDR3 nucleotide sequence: TGCAGTGCTAGGTCCGTTGGCGAGCAGTACTTC. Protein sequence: CSARSVGEQYF.

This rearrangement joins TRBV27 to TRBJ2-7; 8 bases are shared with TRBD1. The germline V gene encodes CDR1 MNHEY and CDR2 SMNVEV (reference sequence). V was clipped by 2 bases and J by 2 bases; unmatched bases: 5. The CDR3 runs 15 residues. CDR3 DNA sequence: TGTGCCAGCAGTTTAAAACAGGGGGTCCCCTACGAGCAGTACTTC. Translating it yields CASSLKQGVPYEQYF.

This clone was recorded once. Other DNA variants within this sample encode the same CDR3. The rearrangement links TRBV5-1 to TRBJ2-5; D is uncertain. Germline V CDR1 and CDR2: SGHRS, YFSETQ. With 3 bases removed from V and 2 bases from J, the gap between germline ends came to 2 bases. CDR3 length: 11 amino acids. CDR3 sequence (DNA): TGCGCCAGCAGCTCTCAAGAGACCCAGTACTTC. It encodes CASSSQETQYF. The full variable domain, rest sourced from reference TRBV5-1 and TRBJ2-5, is KAGVTQTPRYLIKTRGQQVTLSCSPISGHRSVSWYQQTPGQGLQFLFEYFSETQRNKGNFPGRFSGRQFSNSRSEMNVSTLELGDSALYLCASSSQETQYFGPGTRLLVL.

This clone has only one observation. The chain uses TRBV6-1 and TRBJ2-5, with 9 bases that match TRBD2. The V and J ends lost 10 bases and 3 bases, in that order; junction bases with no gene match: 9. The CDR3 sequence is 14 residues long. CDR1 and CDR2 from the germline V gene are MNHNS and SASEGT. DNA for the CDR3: TGTGCCACCCAATCAGCGGGAGGCAAAGAGACCCAGTACTTC. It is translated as CATQSAGGKETQYF.

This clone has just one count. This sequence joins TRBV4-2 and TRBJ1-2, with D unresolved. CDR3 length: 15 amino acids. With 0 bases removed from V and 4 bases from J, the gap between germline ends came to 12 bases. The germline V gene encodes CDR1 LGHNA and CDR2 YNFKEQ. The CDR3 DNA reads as TGTGCCAGCAGCCAAGATCGGACGAGTTTCTATGGCTACACCTTC. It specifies CASSQDRTSFYGYTF.

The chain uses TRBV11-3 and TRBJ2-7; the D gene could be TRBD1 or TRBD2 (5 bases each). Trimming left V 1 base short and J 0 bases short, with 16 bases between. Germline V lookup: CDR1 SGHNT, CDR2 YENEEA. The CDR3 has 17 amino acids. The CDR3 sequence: CASSLVGGGIISYEQYF. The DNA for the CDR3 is TGTGCCAGCAGCTTAGTTGGGGGTGGGATCATCTCCTACGAGCAGTACTTC.

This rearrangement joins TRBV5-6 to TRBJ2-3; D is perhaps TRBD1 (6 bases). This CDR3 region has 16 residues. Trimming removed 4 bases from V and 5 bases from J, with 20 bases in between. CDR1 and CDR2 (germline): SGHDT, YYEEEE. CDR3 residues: CASSENRVDRLDTQYF. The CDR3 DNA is TGTGCCAGCAGCGAAAACCGGGTCGACAGGTTAGATACGCAGTATTTT.

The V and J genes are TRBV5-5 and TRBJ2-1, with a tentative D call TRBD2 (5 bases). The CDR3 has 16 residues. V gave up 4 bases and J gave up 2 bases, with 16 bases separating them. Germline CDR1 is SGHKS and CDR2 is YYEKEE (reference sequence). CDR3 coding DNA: TGTGCCAGCAGCCGGAACCCCCCGGGGACCTACAATGAGCAGTTCTTC. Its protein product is CASSRNPPGTYNEQFF.

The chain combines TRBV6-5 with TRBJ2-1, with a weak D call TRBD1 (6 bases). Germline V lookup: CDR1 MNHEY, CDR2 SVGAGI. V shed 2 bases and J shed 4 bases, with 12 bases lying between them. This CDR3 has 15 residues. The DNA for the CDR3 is TGTGCCAGCAGTTACGCACCTCAGGGGTACAATGAGCAGTTCTTC. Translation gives CASSYAPQGYNEQFF.

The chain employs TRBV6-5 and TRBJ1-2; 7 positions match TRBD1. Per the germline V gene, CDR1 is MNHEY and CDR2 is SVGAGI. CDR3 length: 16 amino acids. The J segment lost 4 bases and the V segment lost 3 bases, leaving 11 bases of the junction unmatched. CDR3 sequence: CASSYGARQGSYGYTF. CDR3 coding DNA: TGTGCCAGCAGTTATGGCGCCCGACAGGGAAGCTATGGCTACACCTTC.

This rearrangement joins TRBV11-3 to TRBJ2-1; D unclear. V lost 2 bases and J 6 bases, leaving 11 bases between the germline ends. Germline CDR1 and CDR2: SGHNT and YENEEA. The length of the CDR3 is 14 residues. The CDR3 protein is CASSLSLDSNEQFF. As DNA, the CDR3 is TGTGCCAGCAGCTTATCGCTAGATTCCAATGAGCAGTTCTTC.

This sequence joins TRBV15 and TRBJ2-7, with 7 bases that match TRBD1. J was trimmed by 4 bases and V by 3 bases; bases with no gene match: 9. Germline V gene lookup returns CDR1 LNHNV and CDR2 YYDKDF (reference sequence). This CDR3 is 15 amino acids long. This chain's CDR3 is CATSRSKGGGYEQYF. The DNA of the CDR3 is TGTGCCACCAGCAGGTCTAAAGGGGGCGGATACGAGCAGTACTTC.